This note documents a single TCR beta chain sequence. What it binds is unknown. The entry originates in a study of blood T cells in healthy people across ages. Overall study findings and caveats: Across the age range, TCR beta diversity per million T cells fell in a roughly linear way.

CDR3 length: 17 residues. V was pared by 6 bases and J by 4 bases, with 17 bases of the junction left unmatched. From germline, CDR1 is DFQATT and CDR2 SNEGSKA (reference sequence). A second 7 to 11 cycle PCR used barcoded and J-beta primers. TCRdb fed the 5' RACE reads into MiXCR, producing one record per CDR3 protein. The table has about 670,000 distinct CDR3 sequences, about 50% seen once. Isolated per sample were at least 7 million PBMCs. The J gene is TRBJ2-1, the V gene TRBV20-1; 8 bases map to TRBD2. The sample consisted of blood. The receptor's source is a woman older than 75 in good health. DNA of the CDR3: TGCAGTGCCCCCTTGGGGGTAGCGGGAAGCACATACAATGAGCAGTTCTTC. Its translation is CSAPLGVAGSTYNEQFF.